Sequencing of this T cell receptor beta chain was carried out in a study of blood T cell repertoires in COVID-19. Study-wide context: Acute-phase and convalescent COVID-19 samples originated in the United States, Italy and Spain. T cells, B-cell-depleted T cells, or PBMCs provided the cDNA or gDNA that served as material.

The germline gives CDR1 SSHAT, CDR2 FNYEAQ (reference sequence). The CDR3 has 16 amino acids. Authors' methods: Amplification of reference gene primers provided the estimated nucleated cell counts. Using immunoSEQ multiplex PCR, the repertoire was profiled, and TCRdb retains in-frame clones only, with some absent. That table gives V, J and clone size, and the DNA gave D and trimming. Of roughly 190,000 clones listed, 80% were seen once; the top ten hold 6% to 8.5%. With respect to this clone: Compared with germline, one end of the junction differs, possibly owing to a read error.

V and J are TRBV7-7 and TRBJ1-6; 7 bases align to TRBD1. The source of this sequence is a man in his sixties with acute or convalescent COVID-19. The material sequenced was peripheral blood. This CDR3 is CASSLRQGFYNSPLHF. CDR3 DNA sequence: TGTGCTAGCAGCTTACGACAGGGATTCTATAATTCACCCCTCCACTTT.